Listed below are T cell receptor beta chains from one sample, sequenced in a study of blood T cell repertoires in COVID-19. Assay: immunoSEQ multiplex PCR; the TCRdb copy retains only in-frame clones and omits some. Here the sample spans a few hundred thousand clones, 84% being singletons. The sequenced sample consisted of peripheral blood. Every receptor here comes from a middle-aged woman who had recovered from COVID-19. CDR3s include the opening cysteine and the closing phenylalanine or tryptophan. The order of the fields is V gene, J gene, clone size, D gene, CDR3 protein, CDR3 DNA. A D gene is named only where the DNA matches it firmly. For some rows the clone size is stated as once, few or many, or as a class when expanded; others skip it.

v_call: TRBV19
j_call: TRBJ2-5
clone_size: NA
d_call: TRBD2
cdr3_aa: CASRLAGEETQYF
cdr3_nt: TGTGCCAGTAGGTTAGCGGGGGAAGAGACCCAGTACTTC

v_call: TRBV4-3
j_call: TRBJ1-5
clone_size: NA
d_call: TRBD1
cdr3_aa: CASSPTGLVQPQHF
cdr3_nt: TGCGCCAGCAGCCCGACAGGGCTGGTTCAGCCCCAGCATTTT

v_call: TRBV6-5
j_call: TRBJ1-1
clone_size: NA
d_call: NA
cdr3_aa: CASRPSRVATEAFF
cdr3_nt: TGTGCCAGCAGACCTAGCCGGGTTGCCACTGAAGCTTTCTTT

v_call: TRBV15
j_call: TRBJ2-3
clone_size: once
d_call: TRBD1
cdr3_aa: CATSGGTGDTDTQYF
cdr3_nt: TGTGCCACCAGCGGTGGGACAGGGGATACAGATACGCAGTATTTT

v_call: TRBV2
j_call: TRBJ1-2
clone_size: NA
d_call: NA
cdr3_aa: CASSEDREGSYTF
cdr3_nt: TGTGCCAGCAGTGAAGACAGGGAGGGAAGCTACACCTTC

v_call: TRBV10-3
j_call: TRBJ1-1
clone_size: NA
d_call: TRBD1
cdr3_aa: CAISETGQGDTEAFF
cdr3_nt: TGTGCCATCAGTGAGACCGGACAGGGGGACACTGAAGCTTTCTTT

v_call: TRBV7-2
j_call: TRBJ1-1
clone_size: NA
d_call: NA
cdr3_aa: CASSHYNTEAFF
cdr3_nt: TGTGCCAGCAGCCACTACAACACTGAAGCTTTCTTT

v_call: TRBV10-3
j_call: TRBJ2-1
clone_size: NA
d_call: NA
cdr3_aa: CATHATPTVQNEQFF
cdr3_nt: TGTGCCACCCACGCGACCCCGACAGTCCAGAATGAGCAGTTCTTC

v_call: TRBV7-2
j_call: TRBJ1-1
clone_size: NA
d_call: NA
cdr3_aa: CASSLPLTEAFF
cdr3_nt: TGTGCCAGCAGCCTACCATTGACTGAAGCTTTCTTT

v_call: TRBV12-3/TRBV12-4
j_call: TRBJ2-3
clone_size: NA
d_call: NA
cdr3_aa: CASSPGGTDTQYF
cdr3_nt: TGTGCCAGCAGTCCGGGGGGCACAGATACGCAGTATTTT

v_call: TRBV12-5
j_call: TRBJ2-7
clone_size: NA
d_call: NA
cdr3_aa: CASGLAGTYEQYF
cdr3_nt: TGTGCTAGTGGTTTGGCCGGGACCTACGAGCAGTACTTC

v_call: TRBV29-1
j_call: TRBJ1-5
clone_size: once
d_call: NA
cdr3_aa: CSVELAGVGQPQHF
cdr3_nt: TGCAGCGTTGAACTAGCCGGGGTTGGGCAGCCCCAGCATTTT

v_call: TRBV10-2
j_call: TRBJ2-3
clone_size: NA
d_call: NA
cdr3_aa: CASAISASSTDTQYF
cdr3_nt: TGCGCCAGCGCGATCTCGGCTAGTAGCACAGATACGCAGTATTTT

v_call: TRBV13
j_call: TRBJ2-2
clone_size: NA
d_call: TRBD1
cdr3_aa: CASSLEDRGGELFF
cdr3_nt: TGTGCCAGCAGCTTAGAGGACAGGGGCGGGGAGCTGTTTTTT

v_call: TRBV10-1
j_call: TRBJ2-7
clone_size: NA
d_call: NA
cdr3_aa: CASGEKPSEEYF
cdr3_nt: TGCGCCAGTGGGGAGAAGCCCTCAGAGGAGTACTTC

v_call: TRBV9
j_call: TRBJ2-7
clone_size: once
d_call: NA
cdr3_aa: CASSPGWGLEQYF
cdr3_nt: TGTGCCAGCAGCCCGGGTTGGGGGCTCGAGCAGTACTTC

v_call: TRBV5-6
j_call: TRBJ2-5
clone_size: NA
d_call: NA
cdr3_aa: CASSLDRTISPQETQYF
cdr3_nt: TGTGCCAGCAGCTTGGATAGGACAATAAGTCCCCAAGAGACCCAGTACTTC

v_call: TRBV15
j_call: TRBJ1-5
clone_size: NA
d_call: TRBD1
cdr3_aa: CATSREGSAGGLQPQHF
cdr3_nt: TGTGCCACCAGCAGAGAGGGGAGTGCAGGGGGCCTTCAGCCCCAGCATTTT

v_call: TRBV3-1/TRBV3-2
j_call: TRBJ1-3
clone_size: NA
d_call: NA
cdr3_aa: CAPPTAGNTIYF
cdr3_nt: TGTGCCCCCCCCACTGCTGGAAACACCATATATTTT

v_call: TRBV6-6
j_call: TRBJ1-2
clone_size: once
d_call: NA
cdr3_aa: CASSYIQGNGYTF
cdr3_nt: TGTGCCAGCAGTTATATCCAGGGCAATGGCTACACCTTC

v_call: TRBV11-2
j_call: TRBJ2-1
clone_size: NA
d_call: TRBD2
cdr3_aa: CASRGARTRVVNEQFF
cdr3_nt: TGTGCCAGCCGAGGCGCCCGGACTAGGGTCGTCAATGAGCAGTTCTTC

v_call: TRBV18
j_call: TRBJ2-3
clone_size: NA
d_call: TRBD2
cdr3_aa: CASSPIPTSGVTDTQYF
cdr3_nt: TGTGCCAGCTCACCAATTCCCACTAGCGGGGTCACAGATACGCAGTATTTT

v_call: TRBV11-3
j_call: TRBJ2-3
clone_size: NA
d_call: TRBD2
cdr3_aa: CASSAGTSGGADTQYF
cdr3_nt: TGTGCCAGCAGCGCAGGGACTAGCGGGGGGGCAGATACGCAGTATTTT

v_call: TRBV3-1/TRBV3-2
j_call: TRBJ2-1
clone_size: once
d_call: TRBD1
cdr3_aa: CASQNTGGGYEQFF
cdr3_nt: TGTGCCAGCCAGAATACAGGGGGCGGGTATGAGCAGTTCTTC

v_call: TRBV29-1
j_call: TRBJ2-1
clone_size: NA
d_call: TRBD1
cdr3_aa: CSVEPDRTYNEQFF
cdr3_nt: TGCAGCGTTGAACCGGACAGGACCTACAATGAGCAGTTCTTC

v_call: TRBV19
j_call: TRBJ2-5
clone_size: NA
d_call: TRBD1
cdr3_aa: CASGRTGGSETQYF
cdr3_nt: TGTGCCAGTGGGCGGACAGGGGGCTCGGAGACCCAGTACTTC

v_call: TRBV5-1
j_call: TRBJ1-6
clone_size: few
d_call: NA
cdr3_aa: CASSLDAQVLRALHF
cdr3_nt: TGCGCCAGCAGCTTGGATGCACAGGTCCTTAGGGCCCTCCACTTT

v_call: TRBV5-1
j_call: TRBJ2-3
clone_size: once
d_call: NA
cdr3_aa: CASSSGGVADTQYF
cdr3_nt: TGCGCCAGCAGCTCTGGCGGGGTCGCAGATACGCAGTATTTT

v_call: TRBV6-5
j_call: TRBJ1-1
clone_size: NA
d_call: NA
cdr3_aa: CASREGHTEAFF
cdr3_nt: TGTGCCAGCAGGGAGGGGCACACTGAAGCTTTCTTT

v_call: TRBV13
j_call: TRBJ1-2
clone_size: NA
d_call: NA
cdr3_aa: CASSLFIGRGTVF
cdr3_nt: TGTGCCAGCAGCTTATTTATTGGGAGGGGAACAGTCTTC

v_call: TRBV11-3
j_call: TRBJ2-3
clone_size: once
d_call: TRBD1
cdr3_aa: CASSLTRQGALADTQYF
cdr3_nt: TGTGCCAGCAGCTTAACCCGACAGGGGGCATTGGCAGATACGCAGTATTTT

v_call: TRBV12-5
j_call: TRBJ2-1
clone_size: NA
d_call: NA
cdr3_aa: CASGLDLNEQFF
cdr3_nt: TGTGCTAGTGGTTTGGATCTCAATGAGCAGTTCTTC

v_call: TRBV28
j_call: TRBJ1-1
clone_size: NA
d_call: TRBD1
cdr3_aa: CASSLRTGGLWNTEAFF
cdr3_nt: TGTGCCAGCAGTCTCCGGACAGGGGGCTTGTGGAACACTGAAGCTTTCTTT

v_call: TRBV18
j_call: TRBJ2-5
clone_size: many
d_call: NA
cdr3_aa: CASSRGEETQYF
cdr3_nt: TGTGCCAGCTCACGGGGGGAAGAGACCCAGTACTTC

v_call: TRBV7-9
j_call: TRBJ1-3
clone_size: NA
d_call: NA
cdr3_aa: CASANGGFGNTIYF
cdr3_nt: TGTGCCAGCGCAAATGGGGGCTTTGGAAACACCATATATTTT

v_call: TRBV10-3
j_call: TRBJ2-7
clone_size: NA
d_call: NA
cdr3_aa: CAISDSDEQYF
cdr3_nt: TGTGCCATCAGTGACAGTGACGAGCAGTACTTC

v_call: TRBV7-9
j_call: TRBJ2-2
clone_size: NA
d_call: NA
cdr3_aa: CASSLVSLGDGELFF
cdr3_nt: TGTGCCAGCAGCTTAGTGTCTCTCGGGGACGGGGAGCTGTTTTTT